This T cell receptor (beta chain) was found in a study of T-cell memory formation after mild COVID-19. Findings and caveats of the study: Most CD4+ clones that shrank were in CM and EM, while CD8+ ones turned up in EMRA. Detection of some responders pre-infection suggested pre-existing cross-reactive memory T cells participated.

There are a few counts of this clonotype. Its antigen is not identified. From the 5' RACE reads, TCRdb called clonotypes with MiXCR, one entry per CDR3 protein. The sample gives roughly 190,000 distinct CDR3 sequences, under 12% of which show up once; just over 3% is in the top ten. The CDR3 has 14 residues. The germline V gene has CDR1 MDHEN and CDR2 SYDVKM. V lost 6 bases and J 5 bases, leaving 16 bases between the germline ends. The rearrangement links TRBV28 to TRBJ2-5; maybe TRBD2 (6 bases). The sequenced material came from PBMCs or a T cell subset sorted from them (not recorded which). The receptor was isolated from a man between 18 and 35 years old who had mild COVID-19 (a few samples of this study predate the infection). Cell type and time point are not known. The CDR3 DNA follows: TGTGCCAGCAGCCCCCCGCGGGGCTGGGAGACCCAGTACTTC. This translates into CASSPPRGWETQYF.